The clone carrying this TCR beta chain came up once. The sample comes from a study of blood T cell repertoires in COVID-19. Turning to the study itself: Collection of acute and convalescent COVID-19 samples took place in the United States, Italy and Spain.

Adults between about 18 and 95 years of age took part from more than 20 US areas. It was within 2 weeks before study entry that exposed participants met a COVID-19 case. Germline V gene lookup returns CDR1 SGHVS and CDR2 FNYEAQ. This CDR3 region has 15 residues. V was pared by 1 base and J by 6 bases, with 13 bases between. Sequenced by immunoSEQ multiplex PCR; TCRdb stores in-frame clones only, minus some. The table records 250,000 to 300,000 clones, roughly 80% of them present only once. The chain links TRBV7-6 to TRBJ2-1, with a weak D call TRBD2 (6 bases). The clonotype was recovered from a man in his forties who had been exposed to COVID-19. Source material: PBMCs or T cells enriched from blood (not recorded which). CDR3 amino acids: CASSLETRGFNEQFF. The CDR3 DNA reads as TGTGCCAGCAGCTTAGAGACTAGAGGGTTCAATGAGCAGTTCTTC. The whole variable domain, filled in from reference TRBV7-6 and TRBJ2-1, reads GAGVSQSPRYKVTKRGQDVALRCDPISGHVSLYWYRQALGQGPEFLTYFNYEAQQDKSGLPNDRFSAERPEGSISTLTIQRTEQRDSAMYRCASSLETRGFNEQFFGPGTRLTVL.